The TCR beta chain under discussion was sequenced for a study of T cells in localized non-small cell lung cancer. Overall study results and limits: Of the tissues analyzed, uninvolved adjacent lung showed maximal T cell clonality, greater than tumor. Appearances in adjacent lung were noted for a median 57 of the top 100 tumor clones. An association was observed between higher blood T cell density and longer overall survival.

A note on this clone: What it binds is unknown.

The assay was immunoSEQ multiplex PCR, and TCRdb's table has in-frame clones only and misses some. This table has about 61,000 clones, 85% to 90% appearing once. This CDR3 has 15 residues. CDR1 and CDR2 from the germline V gene are SGHNT and YENEEA. V gave up 3 bases and J gave up 4 bases; unmatched junction bases: 5. The chain recombines TRBV11-3 with TRBJ2-3; 9 nucleotides line up with TRBD2. Sequences were derived from peripheral blood, sampled before any cancer treatment. This TCR derives from a man aged 35 to 69 with stage I squamous cell lung carcinoma. The CDR3 nucleotides are TGTGCCAGCAGCTTCCGCGGGAGGGGGTCAGATACGCAGTATTTT. Encoded protein: CASSFRGRGSDTQYF. The full variable domain, rest sourced from reference TRBV11-3 and TRBJ2-3, is EAGVVQSPRYKIIEKKQPVAFWCNPISGHNTLYWYLQNLGQGPELLIRYENEEAVDDSQLPKDRFSAERLKGVDSTLKIQPAELGDSAVYLCASSFRGRGSDTQYFGPGTRLTVL.